This entry describes one T cell receptor beta chain. Assay used: immunoSEQ multiplex PCR; TCRdb lists only in-frame clones, some missing. Of about 140,000 clones in the sample, approximately 78% were seen once. The sample belongs to a study of blood T cell repertoires in COVID-19. Sequenced: peripheral blood. The sequence was collected from a woman older than 75 with acute or convalescent COVID-19.

Here the CDR3 DNA reads TGTGCCAGCAGTCCAGGGGGCAAGAACACCGGGGAGCTGTTTTTT. Translating gives CASSPGGKNTGELFF. The V gene is TRBV28, the J gene TRBJ2-2, with TRBD1 matching over 8 bases. The CDR3 covers 15 residues. With V trimmed by 5 bases and J by 1 base, 3 bases remained unmatched. CDR1 is MDHEN, CDR2 SYDVKM, per germline.